This T cell receptor beta chain derives from a study of molecular identifiers for immune sequencing clone quantification. Study-wide findings and caveats: Clones above 20 RNA copies contained over 99% of effector molecules and under 1% of naive molecules.

Bulk libraries came from a prior protocol with listed TCR primers. MiXCR, run by TCRdb on the PCR reads, gives a single entry per CDR3 protein. The sample shows roughly 320,000 distinct CDR3 sequences, about 22% of them seen only once. The sample holds a few counts of this clonotype. No antigen is known for it. This CDR3 is built from 16 residues. Germline V gene lookup returns CDR1 LGHDT and CDR2 YNNKEL (reference sequence). The V end was cut by 0 bases, the J end by 2 bases, with 11 bases between. The clonotype originates from a human donor in good health. Some libraries in this study had Jurkat cell RNA spiked in. This chain uses TRBV3-1 with TRBJ1-5, with D tentatively TRBD1 (5 bases). Sequencing was done on a sample of naive CD8+ T cells from blood, with Jurkat cell RNA spiked in. Subset: FACS-sorted CD8+CD4-CCR7+CD45RA+ naive T cells. CDR3 in DNA: TGTGCCAGCAGCCAAGATCTCGCGGGGGGCAATCAGCCCCAGCATTTT. Residues: CASSQDLAGGNQPQHF.